The 8 T cell receptor beta chains listed next were all sequenced from one sample in a study of blood T cells in healthy people across ages. PCR was performed a second time for about 7 to 11 cycles using a sample-barcoded 5' primer and a J-beta primer mix. MiXCR was run by TCRdb on the 5' RACE reads, yielding one entry per CDR3 protein. Of around 1,000,000 distinct CDR3 sequences listed, 35% to 45% were seen once; the top ten hold about an eighth. The source material was blood. The receptors come from a man younger than 35 in good health.

The V gene is TRBV12-3 or TRBV12-4, the J gene TRBJ2-1, with D maybe TRBD1 (5 bases). The CDR3 consists of 14 residues. The germline V and J ends were trimmed by 7 bases and 0 bases, with 10 bases remaining between them. The CDR3 DNA reads TGTGCCAGCATCGACAGTACCTCCTACAATGAGCAGTTCTTC. Encoded protein: CASIDSTSYNEQFF.

This clonotype was seen more than once but under ten times. The chain couples TRBV4-2 to TRBJ2-1, with 7 nucleotides matching TRBD2. The J call may be incorrect, as the DNA end agrees better with TRBJ2-7. CDR3 length equals 18 residues. CDR1 is LGHNA and CDR2 is YNFKEQ in the germline V gene. CDR3 nucleotides: TGTGCCAGCAGCCAAGATGCTGTGGGGGGGAGACCCTACAATGAGCAGTACTTC. It is translated as CASSQDAVGGRPYNEQYF.

This chain links TRBV10-3 with TRBJ1-2, with 9 bases lining up with TRBD1. CDR3 length: 13 amino acids. Per germline, CDR1 ENHRY and CDR2 SYGVKD. The ends lost 6 bases at V and 4 bases at J; junction bases unmatched: 3. The CDR3: CAIRPGQGYGYTF. For the CDR3, the DNA is TGTGCCATCAGGCCGGGACAGGGCTATGGCTACACCTTC.

This clonotype was counted at least ten times. The chain recombines TRBV20-1 with TRBJ1-1; 8 bases match TRBD1. V gave up 0 bases and J gave up 5 bases; unmatched junction bases: 8. Germline V CDR1 and CDR2: DFQATT, SNEGSKA (reference sequence). CDR3 length: 15 amino acids. The CDR3 here is CSARDLGTGGTEAFF. The CDR3 DNA reads TGCAGTGCTAGAGATCTGGGGACAGGTGGGACTGAAGCTTTCTTT.

This rearrangement joins TRBV29-1 to TRBJ2-4; possibly TRBD2 for D (5 bases). The CDR3 has 16 residues. CDR1 SQVTM and CDR2 ANQGSEA come from the germline V gene. V lost 0 bases to trimming and J lost 3 bases, with 15 bases between them. The CDR3 region has the DNA TGCAGCGTTGAAGACGGGGTAGGGCAGAACAAAAACATTCAGTACTTC. It yields the protein CSVEDGVGQNKNIQYF.

This chain connects TRBV6-6 to TRBJ2-5, with 7 bases that match TRBD2. Gene TRBJ2-7 matches the end of the DNA better, so the J call may be wrong. The V gene's germline CDR1 is MNHNY and CDR2 SVGAGI (reference sequence). The CDR3 is made up of 14 amino acids. The CDR3 sequence: CASSYLAGVYEQYF. CDR3 nucleotide sequence: TGTGCCAGCAGTTATTTGGCGGGGGTATACGAGCAGTACTTC.

The chain couples TRBV9 to TRBJ2-1; maybe TRBD2 (6 bases). Germline V gene data show CDR1 as SGDLS and CDR2 as YYNGEE. V was cut by 4 bases and J by 4 bases, with 12 bases left in between. This CDR3 has 14 amino acids. The CDR3 bases are TGTGCCAGCAGCCCGGGCGGGGAGTACAATGAGCAGTTCTTC. It codes for CASSPGGEYNEQFF.

The V and J genes are TRBV12-5 and TRBJ2-3; 8 positions agree with TRBD1. This CDR3 has 15 residues. CDR1 is LGHNT, CDR2 FRNRAP, per germline. V shed 1 base and J 1 base; nucleotides not matched to a gene: 1. For the CDR3, the DNA is TGTGCTAGTGGTTTGGGACAGGGGCGCACAGATACGCAGTATTTT. It yields the protein CASGLGQGRTDTQYF.